The 11 T cell receptor beta chains reported below all come from one sample, sequenced in a study of blood T cell repertoires in COVID-19. Measured with immunoSEQ multiplex PCR; TCRdb has only the in-frame clones, and not every one. The sample yields around 270,000 clones, around nine tenths seen once. Input material: peripheral blood. Source of these receptors: a woman aged 60-75 years with COVID-19, enrolled during active disease.

CDR3 protein: CAWEDRVEQFF. DNA of the CDR3: TGTGCCTGGGAAGACAGGGTTGAGCAGTTCTTC. The chain employs TRBV30 and TRBJ2-1, with 7 bases that match TRBD1. From germline, CDR1 is GTSNPN and CDR2 SVGIG (reference sequence). The CDR3 has 11 residues. Germline trimming cut 5 bases from V and 9 bases from J; bases unmatched to any gene: 4.

V usage is TRBV27 and J usage is TRBJ1-1; D uncertain. Germline CDR1 MNHEY, CDR2 SMNVEV (reference sequence). The CDR3 has 13 amino acids. Trimming removed 5 bases at V and 2 bases at J, with 9 bases between. The CDR3 loop is CASSKTPNTEAFF. The DNA for the CDR3 is TGTGCCAGCAGTAAGACACCAAACACTGAAGCTTTCTTT.

This sequence joins TRBV5-1 and TRBJ1-3, with 8 bases lining up with TRBD1. CDR3 size: 16 residues. The germline gives CDR1 SGHRS, CDR2 YFSETQ. V shed 3 bases, J shed 0 bases, and the junction held 5 bases outside the gene matches. The CDR3 loop is CASSWGQANSGNTIYF. The CDR3 DNA sequence: TGCGCCAGCAGCTGGGGACAGGCCAACTCTGGAAACACCATATATTTT.

V and J are TRBV24-1 and TRBJ2-7; a weak D match, TRBD1 (6 bases). CDR1 and CDR2 from the germline V gene are KGHDR and SFDVKD. The V and J ends lost 5 bases and 4 bases respectively, with 17 bases between them. This CDR3 has 15 amino acids. For the CDR3, the DNA is TGTGCCACCAGTGCCTCCGGGACAAACCGGTACGAGCAGTACTTC. It codes for CATSASGTNRYEQYF.

This chain uses TRBV20-1 with TRBJ1-2; TRBD1 is a possible D gene (6 bases). The CDR3 totals 14 residues. V was clipped by 3 bases and J by 0 bases, with 11 bases between them. CDR1 and CDR2 from the germline V gene are DFQATT and SNEGSKA (reference sequence). The CDR3 here is CSASVQGANYGYTF. Here the CDR3 DNA reads TGCAGTGCTAGTGTACAGGGCGCTAACTATGGCTACACCTTC.

This sequence joins TRBV28 and TRBJ1-3; possibly TRBD1 for D (6 bases). Germline assignment: CDR1 MDHEN and CDR2 SYDVKM. Between the trimmed V and J ends, which lost 5 bases and 2 bases, there was a span of 13 bases. This CDR3 has 15 residues. For the CDR3, the DNA is TGTGCCAGCAGTCCCCCGTCAGGGGCTGGAAACACCATATATTTT. This sequence encodes CASSPPSGAGNTIYF.

The V call is TRBV28, the J call TRBJ1-2; D gene unclear. V lost 1 base to trimming and J lost 4 bases, with 7 bases between them. CDR1 MDHEN and CDR2 SYDVKM come from the germline V gene. The CDR3 is made up of 13 amino acids. For the CDR3, the DNA is TGTGCCAGCAGTTTATTTAAGCGCTATGGCTACACCTTC. Protein product: CASSLFKRYGYTF.

The chain employs TRBV3-1 (or the pseudogene TRBV3-2) and TRBJ2-7; maybe TRBD2 (6 bases). V lost 5 bases to trimming and J lost 2 bases, with 10 bases between them. The CDR3 is 13 amino acids. Germline assignment: CDR1 LGHDT and CDR2 YNNKEL (reference sequence). CDR3 in amino acids: CASSFRETYEQYF. The CDR3 nucleotides read TGTGCCAGCAGCTTCCGGGAGACCTACGAGCAGTACTTC.

J is TRBJ1-1 and V is TRBV28, with TRBD1 as a possible D gene (6 bases). Trimming took 7 bases from V and 1 from J, leaving 13 bases between them. Germline V gene data show CDR1 as MDHEN and CDR2 as SYDVKM. The CDR3 is made up of 14 amino acids. As DNA, the CDR3 is TGTGCCAGCAAAACCGGACAGAGGAACACTGAAGCTTTCTTT. Translated: CASKTGQRNTEAFF.

This clone showed up just once. The chain employs TRBV5-1 and TRBJ2-7; maybe TRBD1 (6 bases). The germline V and J ends were trimmed by 5 bases and 3 bases, with 9 bases remaining between them. Germline CDR1 SGHRS, CDR2 YFSETQ. The CDR3 extends over 12 amino acids. The CDR3 protein is CASRTDSYEQYF. DNA for the CDR3: TGCGCCAGCAGGACGGACAGCTACGAGCAGTACTTC.

A single count supports this clone. The chain joins TRBV5-6 to TRBJ2-2; 10 bases match TRBD2. The V segment lost 3 bases and the J segment 6 bases; nucleotides outside the gene matches: 11. Germline loops: CDR1 SGHDT, CDR2 YYEEEE. The CDR3 is 17 amino acids. CDR3 in DNA: TGTGCCAGCAGCTGGGGGGATCTAGCGGGAGTATCCGGGGAGCTGTTTTTT. Amino acid sequence: CASSWGDLAGVSGELFF.